This T cell receptor (beta chain) comes out of a study of CD8+CD57+ T cells in acquired aplastic anemia. Germline CDR1 reads SEHNR; CDR2 reads FQNEAQ (reference sequence). This CDR3 contains 15 residues. V was pared by 5 bases and J by 0 bases, with 11 bases between. There are many counts of this clonotype. What it binds is not known. Sequencing involved patients with CD8+CD57+ cell expansion previously shown by flow cytometry. Patients were therapy-naive when their blood was sampled. Findings of the study overall: Patients had approximately 29 CD8+ CDR3 sequences in common with controls (the shared set).

Genomic DNA acted as the template from which TCR beta VDJ combination and CDR3 sequence profiling were carried out. TCRdb re-called the reads with MiXCR, one entry per CDR3 protein. The data hold around 200,000 distinct CDR3 sequences, with just under 50% observed a single time. Specimen: sorted CD4+, CD8+, or CD8+CD57+ T cells (not recorded which) from PBMCs. The V call is TRBV7-9, the J call TRBJ1-3; no definite D call. This clonotype was sampled from a human donor with aplastic anemia. CDR3 nucleotide sequence: TGTGCCAGCAGCGGCCAAGCAGACTCTGGAAACACCATATATTTT. It codes for CASSGQADSGNTIYF.